These 30 T cell receptor beta chains came from one sample sequenced in a study of cytomegalovirus exposure and HLA in healthy donors. Amplification used 60 Vbeta primers and 13 Jbeta primers. Data came from immunoSEQ multiplex PCR; TCRdb stores just in-frame clones and leaves some out. Here the sample spans over 150,000 clones, roughly 67% being singletons. Material for sequencing was PBMCs. The receptor set was obtained from a woman between 18 and 30 years old in good health and CMV-seropositive.

V usage is TRBV28 and J usage is TRBJ2-7; D uncertain. Germline V gene data show CDR1 as MDHEN and CDR2 as SYDVKM. The V end was cut by 2 bases, the J end by 12 bases, with 11 bases between. The CDR3 is 11 residues long. In nucleotides, the CDR3 is TGTGCCAGCAGTTTAAGCGATCCCGTGTACTTC. It codes for CASSLSDPVYF.

As concerns this clone: Other DNA sequences within the sample encode an identical CDR3. The chain recombines TRBV9 with TRBJ2-3, with D tentatively TRBD2 (5 bases). V lost 0 bases, J lost 6 bases, and 5 bases lay in between. Germline V gene sequence: CDR1 SGDLS, CDR2 YYNGEE. This CDR3 has 12 residues. The CDR3 bases are TGTGCCAGCAGCGTAGGCGGGGATACGCAGTATTTT. It specifies CASSVGGDTQYF.

The rearrangement uses TRBV5-1 and TRBJ1-3, with D possibly being TRBD1 (5 bases). Between the trimmed V and J ends, which lost 6 bases and 0 bases, there was a span of 13 bases. From germline, CDR1 is SGHRS and CDR2 YFSETQ. This CDR3 contains 15 residues. The CDR3 DNA follows: TGCGCCAGCACCCTTGGGGCGGACTCTGGAAACACCATATATTTT. Translating gives CASTLGADSGNTIYF.

The chain uses TRBV5-1 and TRBJ1-1; no definite D call. V was clipped by 3 bases and J by 0 bases, with 9 bases between them. CDR1 SGHRS and CDR2 YFSETQ come from the germline V gene. This CDR3 has 14 amino acids. DNA for the CDR3: TGCGCCAGCAGCTCAGGATCGATGAACACTGAAGCTTTCTTT. Protein sequence: CASSSGSMNTEAFF.

The chain carries TRBV7-8 and TRBJ2-5; no firm D call. CDR1 and CDR2 (germline): SGHVS, FQNEAQ. The CDR3 extends over 14 amino acids. V gave up 5 bases and J gave up 1 base, with 11 bases separating them. Written as DNA, the CDR3 is TGTGCCAGCAGCATCACAGTCCGCCAAGAGACCCAGTACTTC. It yields the protein CASSITVRQETQYF.

This clone showed up just once. The rearrangement joins TRBV27 to TRBJ1-2; TRBD1 matches at 9 bases. The J segment lost 6 bases and the V segment lost 4 bases, leaving 6 bases of the junction unmatched. The CDR3 length is 14 residues. CDR1 is MNHEY and CDR2 is SMNVEV in the germline V gene (reference sequence). The CDR3 nucleotides are TGTGCCAGCAGTTGGGGACAGGGTTTTGATGGCTACACCTTC. Translation gives CASSWGQGFDGYTF.

This clone was counted once. V gene TRBV19 combines with J gene TRBJ1-1; D gene unclear. The CDR3 contains 15 residues. V lost 3 bases, J lost 0 bases, and 11 bases lay in between. Germline CDR1 LNHDA, CDR2 SQIVND (reference sequence). CDR3 DNA sequence: TGTGCCAGTAGTATGGCCGCAGGTTTGAACACTGAAGCTTTCTTT. Protein: CASSMAAGLNTEAFF. Drawing the rest from reference TRBV19 and TRBJ1-1, the complete variable domain is DGGITQSPKYLFRKEGQNVTLSCEQNLNHDAMYWYRQDPGQGLRLIYYSQIVNDFQKGDIAEGYSVSREKKESFPLTVTSAQKNPTAFYLCASSMAAGLNTEAFFGQGTRLTVV.

This chain links TRBV9 with TRBJ2-3, with D perhaps TRBD2 (6 bases). Germline values: CDR1 SGDLS, CDR2 YYNGEE. V dropped 4 bases and J dropped 4 bases, with 13 bases sitting between them. The CDR3 length is 14 residues. The CDR3 DNA follows: TGTGCCAGCAGCCCCCTGGAGGGTTCAGATACGCAGTATTTT. It specifies CASSPLEGSDTQYF.

V gene TRBV18 combines with J gene TRBJ2-6, with D perhaps matching TRBD2 (6 bases). V lost 5 bases to trimming and J lost 0 bases, with 17 bases between them. The germline CDR1 and CDR2 sequences are KGHSH and LQKENI. The CDR3 has 18 amino acids. This chain's CDR3 is CASSYNARGISGANVLTF. In nucleotides, the CDR3 is TGTGCCAGCTCATATAATGCCCGCGGGATCTCTGGGGCCAACGTCCTGACTTTC.

The chain links TRBV7-9 to TRBJ2-7; D gene unclear. Germline loops: CDR1 SEHNR, CDR2 FQNEAQ (reference sequence). This CDR3 comprises 15 residues. V lost 5 bases and J lost 2, with 16 bases in between. The chain's CDR3 is CASSPGALRTYEQYF. The DNA of the CDR3 is TGTGCCAGCAGCCCCGGAGCCTTGCGGACCTACGAGCAGTACTTC.

The table lists this clone with a count of one. The chain couples TRBV19 to TRBJ1-1, with TRBD1 as a possible D gene (5 bases). Germline V lookup: CDR1 LNHDA, CDR2 SQIVND (reference sequence). The CDR3 runs 12 residues. Trimming shortened V by 1 base and J by 8 bases, and 8 bases separated the two germline ends. The CDR3 region has the DNA TGTGCCAGTAGTATAGTCGCAGGGGAAGCTTTCTTT. As protein: CASSIVAGEAFF.

The chain links TRBV5-6 to TRBJ2-5; D is undetermined. CDR1 SGHDT and CDR2 YYEEEE come from the germline V gene. The CDR3 is 13 residues long. The V and J ends lost 0 bases and 2 bases respectively, with 5 bases between them. The CDR3 nucleotides are TGTGCCAGCAGCTTGGTTCAGCAAGAGACCCAGTACTTC. Protein sequence: CASSLVQQETQYF.

The chain has TRBV28 and TRBJ2-3, with TRBD2 matching 10 bases. Germline V CDR1 and CDR2: MDHEN, SYDVKM. The V and J ends lost 4 bases and 4 bases, in that order; junction bases with no gene match: 8. The CDR3 has 16 residues. CDR3 residues: CASSWSPSGGSDTQYF. CDR3 coding DNA: TGTGCCAGCAGTTGGTCACCTAGCGGGGGATCAGATACGCAGTATTTT. Full variable domain (rest looked up from reference TRBV28 and TRBJ2-3): DVKVTQSSRYLVKRTGEKVFLECVQDMDHENMFWYRQDPGLGLRLIYFSYDVKMKEKGDIPEGYSVSREKKERFSLILESASTNQTSMYLCASSWSPSGGSDTQYFGPGTRLTVL.

V and J are TRBV5-4 and TRBJ2-3; 7 bases are shared with TRBD2. The CDR3 sequence is 13 residues long. The junction had 3 bases not matched to a gene; V was cut back by 2 bases and J by 6 bases. Germline V gene data show CDR1 as SGHNT and CDR2 as YYREEE (reference sequence). The CDR3 loop reads CASSLMGGDTQYF. The DNA of the CDR3 is TGTGCCAGCAGCTTAATGGGGGGGGATACGCAGTATTTT.

This clone occurred a few times. The chain recombines TRBV5-1 with TRBJ1-1, with a tentative D call TRBD1 (5 bases). The CDR3 is made up of 18 amino acids. The germline gives CDR1 SGHRS, CDR2 YFSETQ. V lost 0 bases and J lost 0, with 18 bases in between. CDR3 residues: CASSLGQGRKNMNTEAFF. The CDR3 bases are TGCGCCAGCAGCTTGGGGCAGGGCCGGAAGAACATGAACACTGAAGCTTTCTTT.

The rearrangement uses TRBV5-6 and TRBJ2-4; D remains ambiguous. Germline assignment: CDR1 SGHDT and CDR2 YYEEEE. V dropped 4 bases and J dropped 15 bases, with 17 bases sitting between them. CDR3 size: 12 residues. The CDR3 protein is CASSRIFGARYF. Written as DNA, the CDR3 is TGTGCCAGCAGCCGAATATTCGGAGCTCGGTACTTC.

The chain joins TRBV19 to TRBJ2-3; D gene ambiguous. The CDR3 is 13 amino acids. Germline CDR1 reads LNHDA; CDR2 reads SQIVND (reference sequence). The germline V and J ends were trimmed by 1 base and 1 base, with 3 bases remaining between them. Here the CDR3 DNA reads TGTGCCAGTAGTATAGCTGGCACAGATACGCAGTATTTT. This codes for CASSIAGTDTQYF.

The chain carries TRBV27 and TRBJ2-4; 7 bases agree with TRBD1. CDR1 and CDR2 from the germline V gene are MNHEY and SMNVEV (reference sequence). This CDR3 region has 14 residues. V was pared by 7 bases and J by 11 bases, with 14 bases of the junction left unmatched. The CDR3: CASKTQGDRLLQYF. CDR3 nucleotides: TGTGCCAGCAAGACCCAGGGGGACCGCCTTCTTCAGTACTTC.

V is TRBV7-2 and J is TRBJ1-4; unclear D gene. The germline V gene has CDR1 SGHTA and CDR2 FQGNSA. V was trimmed by 3 bases and J by 0 bases, leaving 8 bases between them. CDR3 length: 15 amino acids. As DNA, the CDR3 is TGTGCCAGCAGCTTTGAGGCAGCAACTAATGAAAAACTGTTTTTT. As protein: CASSFEAATNEKLFF.

This clone was found once. The chain has TRBV9 and TRBJ1-2; D gene unclear. The CDR3 runs 13 residues. Germline V gives CDR1 SGDLS, CDR2 YYNGEE. The ends were cut back, 0 bases at V and 8 bases at J, with 11 bases in the middle. CDR3 nucleotide sequence: TGTGCCAGCAGCGTAGACCCCCAGCGGGGCTACACCTTC. It yields the protein CASSVDPQRGYTF.

As for this clone: This sample includes further DNA sequences coding for the same CDR3. The chain uses TRBV19 and TRBJ1-1; 8 bases are shared with TRBD1. Losses at the gene ends were 3 bases for V and 4 bases for J; bases not matched to a gene: 4. Per the germline V gene, CDR1 is LNHDA and CDR2 is SQIVND (reference sequence). This CDR3 is built from 14 residues. The CDR3 sequence: CASSIDRGSTEAFF. The CDR3, as DNA: TGTGCCAGTAGTATTGACAGGGGTAGCACTGAAGCTTTCTTT.

There are many counts of this clone. The genes are TRBV10-3 and TRBJ1-3, with D perhaps matching TRBD1 (6 bases). V shed 6 bases and J shed 0 bases, with 9 bases lying between them. Germline assignment: CDR1 ENHRY and CDR2 SYGVKD. CDR3 length: 14 residues. The chain's CDR3 is CAISDRTSGNTIYF. The CDR3 coding sequence is TGTGCCATCAGCGACAGGACCTCTGGAAACACCATATATTTT.

Remarks on this clone: A read error may produce the germline difference seen at one junction end. V usage is TRBV7-9 and J usage is TRBJ2-7, with D possibly being TRBD1 (6 bases). The CDR3 sequence is 12 residues long. CDR1 and CDR2 from the germline V gene are SEHNR and FQNEAQ (reference sequence). The CDR3 region has the DNA TGTTCCAGCGATGCAGGGGTCTACGAGCAGTACTTC. This encodes CSSDAGVYEQYF.

This chain uses TRBV4-2 with TRBJ1-2, with a tentative D call TRBD1 (6 bases). Germline CDR1 and CDR2: LGHNA and YNFKEQ. CDR3 length: 15 amino acids. Trimming stripped 0 bases from V and 7 bases from J, with 15 bases between. CDR3: CASSQDGGELGGYTF. The CDR3 nucleotides read TGTGCCAGCAGCCAAGATGGGGGCGAACTAGGTGGCTACACCTTC.

This sequence joins TRBV6-5 and TRBJ2-3; 7 bases line up with TRBD1. Per the germline V gene, CDR1 is MNHEY and CDR2 is SVGAGI. The CDR3 extends over 15 amino acids. Unmatched junction bases numbered 9, after V lost 5 bases and J lost 4 bases. The CDR3 DNA reads TGTGCCAGCAGTCGGACAGGTTCGGAGCCAGATACGCAGTATTTT. This sequence encodes CASSRTGSEPDTQYF.

The chain links TRBV23-1 to TRBJ2-1; 12 bases agree with TRBD2. TRBV23-1 is an open reading frame whose function is uncertain. The CDR3 is made up of 16 amino acids. J gave up 7 bases and V 4 bases, and 8 bases lay outside the gene matches. CDR3 amino acids: CASSPASGGAENEQFF. Here the CDR3 DNA reads TGCGCCAGCAGTCCGGCTAGCGGGGGGGCAGAAAATGAGCAGTTCTTC.

The CDR3 loop is CASSQGTGYGYTF. In nucleotides, the CDR3 is TGTGCCAGCAGCCAAGGGACAGGCTATGGCTACACCTTC. V and J are TRBV6-6 and TRBJ1-2; 8 nucleotides agree with TRBD1. The CDR3 is 13 amino acids. CDR1 and CDR2 from the germline V gene are MNHNY and SVGAGI (reference sequence). The ends lost 6 bases at V and 4 bases at J; junction bases unmatched: 4.

The chain uses TRBV23-1 and TRBJ1-6; 8 bases fit TRBD1. TRBV23-1 falls under the ORF class, with uncertain function. CDR3 length: 16 amino acids. V shed 0 bases, J shed 9 bases, and the junction held 7 bases outside the gene matches. CDR3 nucleotides: TGCGCCAGCAGTCAATCGAATGGCAGGGGGCGTTCACCCCTCCACTTT. Translated, it gives CASSQSNGRGRSPLHF.

Remarks on this clone: A read error may produce the germline difference seen at one junction end. The V gene is TRBV7-9, the J gene TRBJ1-2; maybe TRBD1 (5 bases). Germline CDR1 reads SEHNR; CDR2 reads FQNEAQ (reference sequence). The length of the CDR3 is 12 residues. The CDR3 loop reads CSSSVDRYGYTF. The CDR3 coding sequence is TGTTCCAGCAGCGTCGACAGATATGGCTACACCTTC.

This clone has a single count. The rearrangement links TRBV6-6 to TRBJ2-2; D is unclear. The CDR3 runs to 13 residues. V gave up 2 bases and J gave up 7 bases, with 8 bases separating them. CDR1 and CDR2 from the germline V gene are MNHNY and SVGAGI (reference sequence). The CDR3 DNA is TGTGCCAGCAGTTACGTGTCGGGCGGGGAGCTGTTTTTT. Translating gives CASSYVSGGELFF.